The next 28 T cell receptor beta chains were all read from a single sample in a study of T cell responses to AZD1222 COVID-19 vaccine (dated by TCRdb to the early 2020s). In the paper's terms, the time point label means: baseline before first vaccination. The library was obtained by the immunoSEQ multiplex PCR assay. As stored in TCRdb, this immuneACCESS dataset retains in-frame rearrangements with V and J assigned. A fraction of the clones does not appear; measured against another copy, unresolved V genes explain less than half of the discrepancy, and the remainder lacks a known reason. The sample table lists about 84,000 clones, 70% to 90% of them with a count of one. The ten largest account for roughly 1.6% of the sample. Sequences were derived from peripheral blood, sampled on day 0 of AZD1222 vaccination. The receptors stem from an adult in good health.

The chain recombines TRBV2 with TRBJ2-3; no definite D call. V gave up 8 bases and J gave up 5 bases, with 8 bases separating them. Germline CDR1 is SNHLY and CDR2 is FYNNEI. The length of the CDR3 is 11 residues. The CDR3 spells CASSLGDTQYF. The CDR3 DNA reads TGTGCCAGCTCTCTAGGAGATACGCAGTATTTT.

The chain carries TRBV9 and TRBJ2-5; D uncertain. The germline V gene encodes CDR1 SGDLS and CDR2 YYNGEE. The V end was cut by 2 bases, the J end by 3 bases, with 8 bases between. The CDR3 is 13 amino acids. The CDR3 region has the DNA TGTGCCAGCAGCGTCGAGGCGGAAGAGACCCAGTACTTC. Protein sequence: CASSVEAEETQYF.

This clone appeared a single time. CDR3 loop: CASRDSGTKNTEAFF. The CDR3 bases are TGTGCCAGCAGAGATTCCGGGACAAAGAACACTGAAGCTTTCTTT. The chain joins TRBV2 to TRBJ1-1; D perhaps matches TRBD1 (6 bases). This CDR3 is 15 amino acids long. The V and J ends lost 6 bases and 1 base respectively, with 15 bases between them. Germline V gene data show CDR1 as SNHLY and CDR2 as FYNNEI.

This chain connects TRBV7-6 to TRBJ2-7; D perhaps matches TRBD2 (6 bases). The CDR3 runs 13 residues. Trimming stripped 0 bases from V and 7 bases from J, with 10 bases between. Germline V gene sequence: CDR1 SGHVS, CDR2 FNYEAQ. The CDR3 sequence is CASSLASAGEQYF. In DNA form, the CDR3 reads TGTGCCAGCAGCTTAGCTAGCGCGGGAGAGCAGTACTTC.

The CDR3 region has the DNA TGTGCCAGTGCGGGGACGCCCACAGGAGGCTACGAGCAGTACTTC. Residues: CASAGTPTGGYEQYF. The chain has TRBV3-1 (or the pseudogene TRBV3-2) and TRBJ2-7, with D tentatively TRBD2 (6 bases). The CDR3 is made up of 15 amino acids. V dropped 9 bases and J dropped 3 bases, with 21 bases sitting between them. Per germline, CDR1 LGHDT and CDR2 YNNKEL (reference sequence).

In DNA, the CDR3 is TGCGCCAGCAGCACCGGGACAGGCAAGGAGACCCAGTACTTC. Translation gives CASSTGTGKETQYF. This chain uses TRBV5-1 with TRBJ2-5, with 8 bases aligning to TRBD1. This CDR3 has 14 amino acids. Germline values: CDR1 SGHRS, CDR2 YFSETQ. V trimming: 4 bases; J trimming: 5 bases; junction bases outside the gene matches: 7.

The rearrangement links TRBV20-1 to TRBJ1-1; D not certain. Germline V gene sequence: CDR1 DFQATT, CDR2 SNEGSKA (reference sequence). V lost 0 bases, J lost 11 bases, and 10 bases lay in between. The CDR3 is 11 residues long. This CDR3 reads CSAREGRWAFF. The CDR3 bases are TGCAGTGCTAGAGAGGGCAGGTGGGCTTTCTTT.

This chain uses TRBV9 with TRBJ1-4, with D possibly TRBD1 on 5 matching bases. The V end lost 3 bases, the J end lost 11 bases, and 11 bases lay between the germline ends. The CDR3 spans 12 residues. CDR1 and CDR2 (germline): SGDLS, YYNGEE. CDR3 amino acids: CASSGRVGKLFF. CDR3 nucleotide sequence: TGTGCCAGCAGCGGCAGGGTCGGGAAACTGTTTTTT.

V is TRBV7-2 and J is TRBJ2-1, with 9 bases matching TRBD2. The trim removed 2 bases at V and 0 bases at J, leaving 8 bases unmatched. The CDR3 runs 18 residues. CDR1 and CDR2 from the germline V gene are SGHTA and FQGNSA. The CDR3 protein is CASSLRPASGASYNEQFF. The CDR3, as DNA: TGTGCCAGCAGCTTACGCCCCGCTAGCGGGGCCTCCTACAATGAGCAGTTCTTC.

The chain joins TRBV6-1 to TRBJ2-3; TRBD1 matches 10 bases. There are 16 residues in the CDR3. The germline CDR1 and CDR2 sequences are MNHNS and SASEGT. Trimming took 4 bases from V and 1 from J; bases not matched to a gene: 5. CDR3: CASSGWGTGGTDTQYF. The CDR3 DNA reads as TGTGCCAGCAGTGGCTGGGGGACAGGGGGCACAGATACGCAGTATTTT.

A single count supports this clone. The rearrangement joins TRBV7-2 to TRBJ2-5; 14 bases fit TRBD2. J gave up 4 bases and V 6 bases, and 7 bases lay outside the gene matches. The length of the CDR3 is 16 residues. Germline-derived CDR1 and CDR2 are SGHTA and FQGNSA. CDR3 nucleotides: TGTGCCAGCAGTTTGGGACTAGCGGGAGTACGAGAGACCCAGTACTTC. Protein sequence: CASSLGLAGVRETQYF. Combining the CDR3 with reference TRBV7-2 and TRBJ2-5 gives the whole variable domain GAGVSQSPSNKVTEKGKDVELRCDPISGHTALYWYRQSLGQGLEFLIYFQGNSAPDKSGLPSDRFSAERTGGSVSTLTIQRTQQEDSAVYLCASSLGLAGVRETQYFGPGTRLLVL.

V usage is TRBV18 and J usage is TRBJ1-1; TRBD1 matches 7 bases. This CDR3 spans 12 amino acids. CDR1 is KGHSH and CDR2 is LQKENI in the germline V gene. J gave up 2 bases and V 8 bases, and 2 bases lay outside the gene matches. This chain's CDR3 is CASRDRNTEAFF. The CDR3 DNA reads TGTGCCAGCAGGGACAGAAACACTGAAGCTTTCTTT.

The chain links TRBV6-6 to TRBJ1-2, with D hard to call. CDR1 is MNHNY and CDR2 is SVGAGI in the germline V gene (reference sequence). Between the trimmed V and J ends, which lost 8 bases and 4 bases, there was a span of 20 bases. This CDR3 has 15 amino acids. DNA for the CDR3: TGTGCCAGCCACCGTGTGGACCTGGGCCCCTATGGCTACACCTTC. As protein: CASHRVDLGPYGYTF.

V is TRBV12-5 and J is TRBJ2-1; D may be TRBD2 (5 bases). Trimming took off 4 bases at V and 8 bases at J, with 24 bases between the two ends. The CDR3 is made up of 17 amino acids. Looked up from germline, CDR1 is LGHNT and CDR2 is FRNRAP. The CDR3: CASGSPPYGNAGDEQFF. The CDR3 coding sequence is TGTGCTAGTGGTTCCCCCCCATATGGGAACGCCGGGGATGAGCAGTTCTTC.

The rearrangement links TRBV7-6 to TRBJ2-1; weak D call: TRBD2 (5 bases). Trimming shortened V by 1 base and J by 0 bases, and 13 bases separated the two germline ends. Per germline, CDR1 SGHVS and CDR2 FNYEAQ. The CDR3 is 17 residues long. The CDR3 DNA sequence: TGTGCCAGCAGCTTAGGTGACATGCGGGTCTCCTACAATGAGCAGTTCTTC. Its protein product is CASSLGDMRVSYNEQFF.

The chain couples TRBV23-1 to TRBJ1-1, with 9 nucleotides matching TRBD1. TRBV23-1 is an ORF; its function is uncertain. The J segment lost 2 bases and the V segment lost 4 bases, leaving 26 bases of the junction unmatched. There are 22 residues in the CDR3. CDR3 DNA sequence: TGCGCCAGCAGTCGGCACGAATCGGGACAGGGACCTTCGGGAGGGTGTAACACTGAAGCTTTCTTT. Translating it yields CASSRHESGQGPSGGCNTEAFF.

The chain employs TRBV10-2 and TRBJ1-1, with D perhaps TRBD1 (5 bases). CDR1 WSHSY and CDR2 SAAADI come from the germline V gene. This CDR3 spans 13 amino acids. V lost 10 bases and J lost 3, with 15 bases in between. In DNA, the CDR3 is TGCGCCACCCAAAGTAAAGGGGACACTGAAGCTTTCTTT. Its protein is CATQSKGDTEAFF.

The chain employs TRBV19 and TRBJ2-7; TRBD1 matches at 7 bases. Germline loops: CDR1 LNHDA, CDR2 SQIVND (reference sequence). Unmatched junction bases numbered 4, after V lost 2 bases and J lost 0 bases. The length of the CDR3 is 15 residues. CDR3 loop: CASSIRGRSSYEQYF. The CDR3 coding sequence is TGTGCCAGTAGTATAAGGGGGCGGAGCTCCTACGAGCAGTACTTC.

This rearrangement joins TRBV4-1 to TRBJ1-1; D unresolved. Germline V CDR1 and CDR2: MGHRA, YSYEKL. CDR3 length: 14 amino acids. V shed 4 bases and J shed 1 base, with 10 bases lying between them. The CDR3 region has the DNA TGCGCCAGCAGCCCCTCCCGAGGGAACACTGAAGCTTTCTTT. It translates to CASSPSRGNTEAFF.

The chain uses TRBV7-2 and TRBJ2-5, with D uncertain. This CDR3 has 14 residues. The ends were cut back, 2 bases at V and 0 bases at J, with 7 bases in the middle. Germline values: CDR1 SGHTA, CDR2 FQGNSA. In DNA, the CDR3 is TGTGCCAGCAGCTTAATCCGGAACCAAGAGACCCAGTACTTC. Its protein product is CASSLIRNQETQYF.

This chain uses TRBV6-2 or TRBV6-3 with TRBJ1-2, with 9 bases matching TRBD1. J gave up 8 bases and V 4 bases, and 8 bases lay outside the gene matches. The germline CDR1 and CDR2 sequences are MNHEY and SVGEGT. CDR3 size: 14 residues. The CDR3 DNA is TGTGCCAGCAGTTCGGGACAGGGAGGGAGCGGCTACACCTTC. The encoded protein is CASSSGQGGSGYTF.

The chain links TRBV12-3 or TRBV12-4 to TRBJ1-1; a weak D match, TRBD1 (6 bases). Trimming took off 0 bases at V and 10 bases at J, with 12 bases between the two ends. The CDR3 has 13 amino acids. The CDR3 region is CASSLAVTGRAFF. CDR3 sequence (DNA): TGTGCCAGCAGTTTAGCGGTCACAGGGAGAGCTTTCTTT.

This clone has only one observation. V gene TRBV10-2 combines with J gene TRBJ1-1, with 11 bases fitting TRBD1. With V trimmed by 6 bases and J by 7 bases, 7 bases remained unmatched. Germline assignment: CDR1 WSHSY and CDR2 SAAADI. This CDR3 spans 14 amino acids. DNA of the CDR3: TGCGCCAGCAGCGGGACAGGGGGATTGAATGAAGCTTTCTTT. Amino acids: CASSGTGGLNEAFF.

The genes are TRBV10-3 and TRBJ1-1; D unresolved. From germline, CDR1 is ENHRY and CDR2 SYGVKD. Trimming removed 0 bases from V and 0 bases from J, with 11 bases in between. The CDR3 length is 16 residues. The CDR3 is CAISESSNRMNTEAFF. DNA for the CDR3: TGTGCCATCAGTGAGTCGTCGAACCGTATGAACACTGAAGCTTTCTTT.

This chain joins TRBV19 and TRBJ2-4, with TRBD2 matching over 9 bases. With 6 bases clipped from V and 0 bases from J, the junction kept 9 bases outside the gene matches. Per germline, CDR1 LNHDA and CDR2 SQIVND (reference sequence). The CDR3 totals 17 residues. CDR3 region: CASRPGLADLAKNIQYF. Here the CDR3 DNA reads TGTGCCAGTAGGCCGGGACTAGCCGACTTAGCCAAAAACATTCAGTACTTC.

This clone was seen just once. The V call is TRBV9, the J call TRBJ2-3; D is undetermined. V was shortened by 4 bases and J by 6 bases, with 12 bases between the two germline ends. The CDR3 is made up of 13 amino acids. Germline assignment: CDR1 SGDLS and CDR2 YYNGEE. CDR3 amino acids: CASSTRPVDTQYF. CDR3 bases: TGTGCCAGCAGCACTCGACCCGTGGATACGCAGTATTTT.

V usage is TRBV5-6 and J usage is TRBJ1-2; TRBD1 might be the D (5 bases). CDR1 and CDR2 (germline): SGHDT, YYEEEE. V was trimmed by 6 bases and J by 7 bases, leaving 19 bases between them. The length of the CDR3 is 14 residues. The CDR3 sequence: CASTKWSTGGGYTF. CDR3 DNA: TGTGCCAGCACCAAATGGTCAACAGGCGGTGGCTACACCTTC.

The rearrangement uses TRBV4-1 and TRBJ1-5, with D perhaps matching TRBD1 (5 bases). V gave up 4 bases and J gave up 7 bases, with 17 bases separating them. This CDR3 is built from 15 residues. In germline, CDR1 is MGHRA, CDR2 YSYEKL. The CDR3 region is CASSRGGGGDQPQHF. The CDR3 bases are TGCGCCAGCAGCCGTGGCGGGGGGGGTGACCAGCCCCAGCATTTT.